This T cell receptor (beta chain) was identified in a study of blood T cells in healthy people across ages. Study results and caveats: The long-lived group displayed more naive CD4+ cells, plus higher diversity, than the aged donors did.

There were healthy Caucasian individuals from Russia, aged roughly 6 to 90, serving as donors. Researchers isolated at least 6.5 million PBMCs per sample. As to this clonotype: What it recognizes is unknown.

A second about 7 to 12 cycle PCR used barcoded and J-beta primers. Each cDNA molecule was tagged by a template-switch adaptor that had 12 random nucleotides. TCRdb analysed the 5' RACE reads with MiXCR anew, one entry per CDR3 protein. Of about 680,000 distinct CDR3 sequences listed, more than 40% are singletons. The V and J ends lost 1 base and 0 bases respectively, with 9 bases between them. The V gene's germline CDR1 is SEHNR and CDR2 FQNEAQ (reference sequence). The CDR3 is 15 amino acids. The J gene is TRBJ2-5, the V gene TRBV7-9; tentatively, D is TRBD1 (6 bases). The sequenced material came from blood. The clonotype originates from an older woman in good health. CDR3 in DNA: TGTGCCAGCAGCTTAGGACAGGCGTACCAAGAGACCCAGTACTTC. The encoded protein is CASSLGQAYQETQYF.